This is a list of T cell receptor beta chains from one sample in a study of identical twins. Using its own MiXCR run on the 5' RACE reads, TCRdb lists one record per CDR3 protein. The table has about 890,000 distinct CDR3 sequences, about 12% seen once; the top ten hold around 1.5%. This sample was also put to use in a study of yellow fever vaccine responses in identical twins.

The sequencing input was PBMCs. These receptors all come from a woman between 18 and 30 years old in good health. Both conserved end residues are trimmed from each CDR3. Each record gives: V gene, J gene, clone size, CDR3 protein. Clone sizes are given selectively: once, few, many, or a class where the clone is expanded.

>TRBV12-3/TRBV12-4|TRBJ1-2|-
ASRTYSDLRHTNYGYT
>TRBV7-6|TRBJ2-3|-
ASSPQAQGDTDTQY
>TRBV28|TRBJ2-7|-
ASSRYRGPSSYEQY
>TRBV5-1|TRBJ2-1|-
ASSFMGQGLDEQF
>TRBV28|TRBJ2-2|few
ASRLPNRGQGATRTGELF
>TRBV7-9|TRBJ1-3|-
ASSLPWVTGNTIY
>TRBV20-1|TRBJ1-2|-
SARYGGLNYGYT
>TRBV3-1|TRBJ1-2|few
ASSPSAGGYGYT
>TRBV10-1|TRBJ2-1|many
ARGDNEQF
>TRBV20-1|TRBJ2-5|-
SARLLAGVQETQY
>TRBV20-1|TRBJ2-1|many
SARRQKRYNEQF
>TRBV10-2|TRBJ2-7|few
ASSESPESYEQY
>TRBV7-9|TRBJ2-5|-
ASSSRTGQQETQY
>TRBV24-1|TRBJ2-1|-
ATSDPGQGVYEQF
>TRBV12-3/TRBV12-4|TRBJ2-2|many
ASSWSGGIIGELF
>TRBV5-1|TRBJ2-5|many
ASSSSGKETQY
>TRBV12-5|TRBJ2-1|-
ASGFGRGPPYNEQF
>TRBV2|TRBJ2-3|few
ASSVSGGAGQY
>TRBV2|TRBJ2-7|-
ASSEEGARYEQY
>TRBV25-1|TRBJ2-7|few
ASSEVKSQGAHEQY
>TRBV20-1|TRBJ2-1|many
SAQGGNEQF
>TRBV12-3/TRBV12-4|TRBJ2-7|few
ASSLEKRASSGEQY
>TRBV5-1|TRBJ2-3|many
ASSPNKRLTSGRTDTQY
>TRBV5-5|TRBJ2-3|few
ASSYGLAGGRDTQY
>TRBV25-1|TRBJ1-1|few
ASSAERMDTEAF
>TRBV20-1|TRBJ2-2|-
SGGRGTGELF
>TRBV7-2|TRBJ2-1|many
ASSPAGTSGVNEQF
>TRBV12-3/TRBV12-4|TRBJ2-1|few
ASSHRDRSYNEQF
>TRBV12-2|TRBJ2-1|-
ASRLEASGVANEQF
>TRBV7-2|TRBJ2-1|-
ASSLSSGRADEQF
>TRBV20-1|TRBJ2-1|-
SARDWGEGYNEQF
>TRBV7-2|TRBJ1-1|-
ASSLVGRTMNTEAF
>TRBV20-1|TRBJ2-1|many
SAIRTSQSEQF
>TRBV20-1|TRBJ2-2|-
SARLGNLGAGELF
>TRBV5-1|TRBJ2-7|few
ASSLSPSGRANRDYEQY
>TRBV9|TRBJ2-1|-
ASSPSNGRLRINEQF
>TRBV3-1|TRBJ2-3|-
ASSPPGQFSTDTQY
>TRBV5-6|TRBJ2-5|-
ASSLAPIRGYQETQY
>TRBV3-1|TRBJ2-5|many
ASSQGGRFQETQY
>TRBV12-3/TRBV12-4|TRBJ2-7|-
ASSRTDPYEQY
>TRBV20-1|TRBJ2-3|many
SAPLAGGGDTQY
>TRBV2|TRBJ2-1|few
ASSDSSGRVGEQF
>TRBV4-1|TRBJ1-1|-
ASSQERAGVSTEAF
>TRBV15|TRBJ1-6|few
ATSRPYSPLH
>TRBV20-1|TRBJ2-3|-
SASGWLRGRTDTQY
>TRBV27|TRBJ2-7|-
ASSIQDSYEQY
>TRBV6-5|TRBJ1-1|many
ASSYRLVGPAGF
>TRBV27|TRBJ1-6|-
ASSPRSPGDNSPLH
>TRBV6-1|TRBJ2-1|many
ASTLRGGLGDEQF
>TRBV5-1|TRBJ2-3|few
ASSLAGPYWDTQY
>TRBV5-1|TRBJ2-1|-
ASSLTLAGGRDEQF
>TRBV5-1|TRBJ2-1|few
ASRFRVVGHNEQF
>TRBV28|TRBJ2-5|-
ASSFLDRGRETQY
>TRBV5-1|TRBJ1-1|few
ASSLGTNVNTEAF
>TRBV6-1|TRBJ2-1|-
ASRRLADNEQF
>TRBV11-3|TRBJ2-5|few
ASSYRQGETQY
>TRBV6-1|TRBJ1-6|-
ASSEITESPLH
>TRBV5-1|TRBJ2-3|many
ASSFEDTQY